These 2 T cell receptor beta chains were all obtained from the same sample, sequenced in a study of blood T cell repertoires in COVID-19. Libraries were prepared by immunoSEQ multiplex PCR; TCRdb keeps only in-frame clonotypes and omits some of them. The data hold some 250,000 clones, with more than 75% observed a single time. The sequencing input was peripheral blood. These receptors originate from a young woman who had recovered from COVID-19.

Ten or more counts support this clone. The V call is TRBV6-6, the J call TRBJ2-7, with D perhaps TRBD1 (6 bases). The germline V gene encodes CDR1 MNHNY and CDR2 SVGAGI (reference sequence). With 6 bases removed from V and 3 bases from J, the gap between germline ends came to 21 bases. This CDR3 contains 16 residues. This chain's CDR3 is CASSSPTTGINYEQYF. CDR3 sequence (DNA): TGTGCCAGCAGCTCTCCTACGACAGGCATAAACTACGAGCAGTACTTC.

V usage is TRBV15 and J usage is TRBJ2-7; weak D call: TRBD1 (5 bases). CDR1 and CDR2 (germline): LNHNV, YYDKDF (reference sequence). With 1 base removed from V and 6 bases from J, the gap between germline ends came to 13 bases. CDR3 length: 14 residues. CDR3: CATSRVRTLAEQYF. DNA of the CDR3: TGTGCCACCAGCAGAGTTAGGACACTTGCCGAGCAGTACTTC.